This TCR beta chain was recovered during a study of control samples from healthy donors and cancer patients. CDR3 length: 16 amino acids. Per germline, CDR1 MNHNS and CDR2 SASEGT. Trimming left V 4 bases short and J 2 bases short, with 15 bases between. Repertoires were generated with immunoSEQ multiplex PCR, while TCRdb's copy carries only in-frame clones and drops some. The sample shows 90,000 or so clones, 85% of them seen only once. The clonotype comes from a man aged 25-45 years in good health. The genes are TRBV6-1 and TRBJ1-5, with D perhaps matching TRBD1 (5 bases). The material sequenced was blood. CDR3 DNA: TGTGCCAGCAGTGTTTGGGGGGTTAGTCGCAATCAGCCCCAGCATTTT. Translating gives CASSVWGVSRNQPQHF.